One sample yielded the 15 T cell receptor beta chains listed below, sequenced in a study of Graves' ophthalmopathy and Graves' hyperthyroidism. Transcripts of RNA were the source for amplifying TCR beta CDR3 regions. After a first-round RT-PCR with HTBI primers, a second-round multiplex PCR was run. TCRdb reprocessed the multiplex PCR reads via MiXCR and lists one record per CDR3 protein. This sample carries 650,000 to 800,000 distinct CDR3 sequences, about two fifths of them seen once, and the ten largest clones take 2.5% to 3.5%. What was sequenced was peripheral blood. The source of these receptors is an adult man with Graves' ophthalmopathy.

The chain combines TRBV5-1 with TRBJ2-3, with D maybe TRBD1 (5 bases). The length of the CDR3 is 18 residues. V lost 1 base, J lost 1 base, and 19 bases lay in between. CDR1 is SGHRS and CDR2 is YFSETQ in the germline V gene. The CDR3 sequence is CASSLWGRYALGTDTQYF. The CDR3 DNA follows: TGCGCCAGCAGCTTGTGGGGCCGTTATGCGTTAGGCACAGATACGCAGTATTTT.

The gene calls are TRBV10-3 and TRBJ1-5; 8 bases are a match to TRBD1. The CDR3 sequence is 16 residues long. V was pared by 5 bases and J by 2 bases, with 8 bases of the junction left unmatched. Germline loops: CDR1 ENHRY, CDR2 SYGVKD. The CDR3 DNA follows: TGTGCCATCAGTTTATGGGGGACAGGAGGCAATCAGCCCCAGCATTTT. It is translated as CAISLWGTGGNQPQHF.

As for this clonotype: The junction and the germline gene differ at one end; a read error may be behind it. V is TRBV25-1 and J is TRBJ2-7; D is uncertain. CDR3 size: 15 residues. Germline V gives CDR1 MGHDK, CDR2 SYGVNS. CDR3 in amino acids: CTSRDLAPRRMEQYF. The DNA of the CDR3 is TGTACCAGCAGAGATCTCGCCCCGAGGCGTATGGAGCAGTACTTC.

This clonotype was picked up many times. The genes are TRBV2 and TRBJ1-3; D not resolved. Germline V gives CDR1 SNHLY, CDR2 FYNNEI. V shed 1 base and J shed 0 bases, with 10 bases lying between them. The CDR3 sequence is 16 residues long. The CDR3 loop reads CASSEVRSSSGNTIYF. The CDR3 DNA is TGTGCCAGCAGTGAAGTCCGTTCGAGCTCTGGAAACACCATATATTTT.

The CDR3 region is CASSAGALTGELFF. CDR3 DNA sequence: TGTGCCAGTAGTGCGGGAGCGCTCACCGGGGAGCTGTTTTTT. This chain connects TRBV19 to TRBJ2-2; 7 nucleotides line up with TRBD2. The V gene end was trimmed by 5 bases and the J gene end by 4 bases; junction bases not matched to a gene: 4. The V gene's germline CDR1 is LNHDA and CDR2 SQIVND (reference sequence). CDR3 length: 14 residues.

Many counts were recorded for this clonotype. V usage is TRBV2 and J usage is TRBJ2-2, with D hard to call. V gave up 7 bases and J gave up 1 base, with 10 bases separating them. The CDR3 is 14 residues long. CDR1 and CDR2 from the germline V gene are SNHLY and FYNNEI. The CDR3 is CASTPRRNTGELFF. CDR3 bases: TGTGCCAGCACCCCCAGGAGGAACACCGGGGAGCTGTTTTTT. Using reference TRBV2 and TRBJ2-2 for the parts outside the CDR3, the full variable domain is EPEVTQTPSHQVTQMGQEVILRCVPISNHLYFYWYRQILGQKVEFLVSFYNNEISEKSEIFDDQFSVERPDGSNFTLKIRSTKLEDSAMYFCASTPRRNTGELFFGEGSRLTVL.

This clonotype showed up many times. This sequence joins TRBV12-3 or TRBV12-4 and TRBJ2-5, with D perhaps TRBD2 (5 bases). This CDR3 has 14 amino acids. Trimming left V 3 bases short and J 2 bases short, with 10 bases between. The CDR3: CASSFLSGQETQYF. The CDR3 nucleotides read TGTGCCAGCAGTTTTCTCAGCGGACAAGAGACCCAGTACTTC.

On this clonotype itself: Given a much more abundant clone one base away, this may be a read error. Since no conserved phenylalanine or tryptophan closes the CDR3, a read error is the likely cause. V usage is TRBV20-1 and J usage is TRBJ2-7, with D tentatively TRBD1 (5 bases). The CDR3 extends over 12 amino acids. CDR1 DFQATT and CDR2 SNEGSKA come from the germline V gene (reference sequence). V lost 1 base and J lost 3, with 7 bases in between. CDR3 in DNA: TGCAGTGCTAGAGGGGGCAGCTACGAGCAGTACTGC. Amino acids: CSARGGSYEQYC.

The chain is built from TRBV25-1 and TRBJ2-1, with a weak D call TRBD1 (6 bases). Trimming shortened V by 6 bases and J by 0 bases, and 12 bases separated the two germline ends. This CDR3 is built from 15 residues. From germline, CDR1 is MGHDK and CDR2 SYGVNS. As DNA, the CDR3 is TGTGCCAGCAGCCTAGGGGGTAACTCCTACAATGAGCAGTTCTTC. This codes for CASSLGGNSYNEQFF.

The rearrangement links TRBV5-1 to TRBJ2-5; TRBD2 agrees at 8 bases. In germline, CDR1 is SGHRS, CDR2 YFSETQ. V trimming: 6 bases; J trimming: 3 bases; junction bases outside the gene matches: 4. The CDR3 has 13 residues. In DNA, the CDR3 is TGCGCCAGCACCAGGACTAGCAAAGAGACCCAGTACTTC. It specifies CASTRTSKETQYF.

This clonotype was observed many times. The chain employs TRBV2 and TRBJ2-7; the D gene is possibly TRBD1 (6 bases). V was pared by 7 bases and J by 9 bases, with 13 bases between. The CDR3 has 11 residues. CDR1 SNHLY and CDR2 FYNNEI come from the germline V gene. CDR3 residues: CASTQGQWQYF. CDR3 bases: TGTGCCAGCACTCAGGGGCAGTGGCAGTACTTC.

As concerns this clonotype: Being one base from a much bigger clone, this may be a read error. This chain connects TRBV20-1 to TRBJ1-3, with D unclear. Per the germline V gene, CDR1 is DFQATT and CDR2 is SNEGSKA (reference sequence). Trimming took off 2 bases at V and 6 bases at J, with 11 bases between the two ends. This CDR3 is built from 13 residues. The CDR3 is CSARFLPENTIYF. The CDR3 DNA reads TGCAGTGCTAGATTCCTGCCTGAAAACACCATATATTTT.

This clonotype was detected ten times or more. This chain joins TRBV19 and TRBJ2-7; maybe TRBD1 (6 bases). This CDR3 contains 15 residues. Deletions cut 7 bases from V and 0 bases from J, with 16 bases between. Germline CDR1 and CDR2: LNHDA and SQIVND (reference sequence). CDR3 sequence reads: CASTPRAQGSYEQYF. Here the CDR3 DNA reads TGTGCCAGTACTCCCCGGGCACAGGGCTCCTACGAGCAGTACTTC.

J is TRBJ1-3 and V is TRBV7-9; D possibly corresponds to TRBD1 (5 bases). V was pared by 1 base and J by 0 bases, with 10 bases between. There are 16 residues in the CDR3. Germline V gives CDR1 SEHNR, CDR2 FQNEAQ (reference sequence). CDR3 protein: CASSLGTRSSGNTIYF. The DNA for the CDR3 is TGTGCCAGCAGCTTAGGGACACGAAGCTCTGGAAACACCATATATTTT.

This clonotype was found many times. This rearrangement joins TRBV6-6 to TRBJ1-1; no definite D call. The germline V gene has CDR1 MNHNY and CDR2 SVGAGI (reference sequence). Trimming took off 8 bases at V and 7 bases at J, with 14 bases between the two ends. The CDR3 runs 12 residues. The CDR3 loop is CASGQREHEAFF. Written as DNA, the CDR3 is TGTGCCAGCGGGCAGCGCGAACATGAAGCTTTCTTT.